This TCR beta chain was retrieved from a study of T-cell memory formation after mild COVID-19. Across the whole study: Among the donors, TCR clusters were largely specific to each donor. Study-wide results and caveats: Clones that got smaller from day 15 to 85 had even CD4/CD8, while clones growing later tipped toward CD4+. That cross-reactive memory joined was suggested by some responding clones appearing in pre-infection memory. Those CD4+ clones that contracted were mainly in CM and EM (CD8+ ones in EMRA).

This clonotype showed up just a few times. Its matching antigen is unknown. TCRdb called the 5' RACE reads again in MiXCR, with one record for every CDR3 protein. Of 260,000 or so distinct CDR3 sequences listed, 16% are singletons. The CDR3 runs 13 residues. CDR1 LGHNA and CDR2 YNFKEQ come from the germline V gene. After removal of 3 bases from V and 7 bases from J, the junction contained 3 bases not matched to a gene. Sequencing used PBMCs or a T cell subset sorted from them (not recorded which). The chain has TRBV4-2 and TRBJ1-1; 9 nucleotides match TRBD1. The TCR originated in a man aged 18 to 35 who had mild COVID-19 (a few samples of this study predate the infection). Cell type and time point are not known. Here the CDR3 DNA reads TGTGCCAGCAGCCAGCGGACAGGGGATGAAGCTTTCTTT. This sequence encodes CASSQRTGDEAFF.